The 27 T cell receptor beta chains presented below share a single source sample, sequenced in a study of vaccination and CD4 T cells after COVID-19. These receptors lack a known antigen. Regarding treatment: 10-day PBMC culture with coronavirus spike peptide pools or control peptides (ViraFEST assay). Scientists ran DNA taken from cultured CD4+ T cells through the Oncomine TCR Beta short-read assay for sequencing. TCRdb fed the PCR reads into MiXCR, producing one record per CDR3 protein. Of 11,000 to 15,000 distinct CDR3 sequences detected, about 30% appear once; the ten largest clones hold less than 25%. Sequencing was performed on cultured CD4+ T cells from blood. The receptors derive from a human donor with COVID-19.

The chain recombines TRBV5-6 with TRBJ1-1, with a possible D match to TRBD1 (5 bases). Trimming left V 5 bases short and J 0 bases short, with 14 bases between. Looked up from germline, CDR1 is SGHDT and CDR2 is YYEEEE. This CDR3 is built from 15 residues. This CDR3 reads CASRETGRLNTEAFF. The CDR3 bases are TGTGCCAGCAGGGAAACGGGACGTCTGAACACTGAAGCTTTCTTT.

The genes are TRBV5-1 and TRBJ1-1; D perhaps matches TRBD1 (5 bases). The germline CDR1 and CDR2 sequences are SGHRS and YFSETQ. The CDR3 is made up of 18 amino acids. Trimming shortened V by 4 bases and J by 4 bases, and 26 bases separated the two germline ends. CDR3: CASSAVGQGQLRTTEAFF. CDR3 DNA sequence: TGCGCCAGCAGCGCCGTAGGGCAGGGTCAATTGAGGACCACTGAAGCTTTCTTT.

V is TRBV12-3 or TRBV12-4 and J is TRBJ2-1; D unresolved. The CDR3 has 16 residues. V lost 3 bases, J lost 2 bases, and 14 bases lay in between. The CDR3 coding sequence is TGTGCCAGCAGTTTGGCGAATTTGGTTCCCTACAATGAGCAGTTCTTC. Its translation: CASSLANLVPYNEQFF.

V and J are TRBV7-9 and TRBJ1-2; D is possibly TRBD1 (5 bases). Trimming left V 1 base short and J 6 bases short, with 15 bases between. CDR3 length equals 15 residues. Germline V lookup: CDR1 SEHNR, CDR2 FQNEAQ (reference sequence). CDR3 sequence reads: CASSLDEGRTDGYTF. CDR3 in DNA: TGTGCCAGCAGCTTAGATGAGGGGCGGACCGATGGCTACACCTTC.

V usage is TRBV20-1 and J usage is TRBJ2-5; TRBD2 matches at 9 bases. V gave up 3 bases and J gave up 1 base; unmatched junction bases: 9. This CDR3 is built from 16 residues. Per the germline V gene, CDR1 is DFQATT and CDR2 is SNEGSKA (reference sequence). Here the CDR3 reads CSASSTAAGGQETQYF. As DNA, the CDR3 is TGCAGTGCTAGTTCCACCGCAGCGGGGGGCCAAGAGACCCAGTACTTC.

The chain joins TRBV5-1 to TRBJ2-3; D unresolved. The CDR3 has 16 amino acids. The V gene lost 5 bases and the J gene lost 2 bases, with 18 bases spanning the gap. Germline V gene sequence: CDR1 SGHRS, CDR2 YFSETQ. CDR3 in DNA: TGCGCCAGCAGGCTCGGTGCGGCCGCTACCACAGATACGCAGTATTTT. Translation: CASRLGAAATTDTQYF. The full variable domain, with the rest looked up from reference TRBV5-1 and TRBJ2-3, is KAGVTQTPRYLIKTRGQQVTLSCSPISGHRSVSWYQQTPGQGLQFLFEYFSETQRNKGNFPGRFSGRQFSNSRSEMNVSTLELGDSALYLCASRLGAAATTDTQYFGPGTRLTVL.

This clonotype was observed a single time. This chain uses TRBV14 with TRBJ2-3; D gene ambiguous. Germline CDR1 reads SGHDN; CDR2 reads FVKESK. The CDR3 is 11 residues long. Trimming took 4 bases from V and 10 from J, leaving 9 bases between them. For the CDR3, the DNA is TGTGCCAGCAGCCTCAGCTCTGCGCAGTATTTT. It codes for CASSLSSAQYF.

This clonotype was observed a handful of times. The chain recombines TRBV6-1 with TRBJ1-6; D is perhaps TRBD1 (5 bases). Germline lookup yields CDR1 MNHNS and CDR2 SASEGT. The CDR3 length is 18 residues. V was trimmed by 6 bases and J by 1 base, leaving 19 bases between them. CDR3 residues: CASRSDRASGSYNSPLHF. The CDR3 DNA sequence: TGTGCCAGCAGGAGTGACAGAGCGTCAGGGTCCTATAATTCACCCCTCCACTTT.

This clonotype was detected a few times. The V and J genes are TRBV6-1 and TRBJ2-1; 9 bases are a match to TRBD2. Germline-derived CDR1 and CDR2 are MNHNS and SASEGT. The CDR3 is 15 amino acids. The trim removed 5 bases at V and 5 bases at J, leaving 7 bases unmatched. CDR3: CASSKPSGANNEQFF. The DNA for the CDR3 is TGTGCCAGCAGTAAACCTAGCGGGGCTAACAATGAGCAGTTCTTC.

This clonotype was counted a few times. This chain uses TRBV9 with TRBJ2-2; D may be TRBD1 (5 bases). Germline CDR1 SGDLS, CDR2 YYNGEE. The V end lost 0 bases, the J end lost 3 bases, and 9 bases lay between the germline ends. The CDR3 is made up of 15 amino acids. Here the CDR3 DNA reads TGTGCCAGCAGCGTAGAGGACACATACACCGGGGAGCTGTTTTTT. Amino acid sequence: CASSVEDTYTGELFF.

This clonotype was counted between two and nine times. The chain joins TRBV10-3 to TRBJ2-5; D unclear. V was shortened by 9 bases and J by 3 bases, with 8 bases between the two germline ends. Germline V gene sequence: CDR1 ENHRY, CDR2 SYGVKD. The CDR3 is 11 residues long. CDR3 nucleotides: TGTGCCATTAGTACAAAAGAGACCCAGTACTTC. Translated, it gives CAISTKETQYF.

Only a few counts were recorded for this clonotype. The chain uses TRBV11-3 and TRBJ1-2; D is perhaps TRBD1 (6 bases). Germline V lookup: CDR1 SGHNT, CDR2 YENEEA. The germline V and J ends were trimmed by 1 base and 5 bases, with 14 bases remaining between them. This CDR3 comprises 15 residues. The CDR3 sequence is CASSLVRGAPYGYTF. Here the CDR3 DNA reads TGTGCCAGCAGCTTAGTTCGGGGGGCGCCTTATGGCTACACCTTC. The full variable domain, with the rest looked up from reference TRBV11-3 and TRBJ1-2, is EAGVVQSPRYKIIEKKQPVAFWCNPISGHNTLYWYLQNLGQGPELLIRYENEEAVDDSQLPKDRFSAERLKGVDSTLKIQPAELGDSAVYLCASSLVRGAPYGYTFGSGTRLTVV.

The rearrangement uses TRBV6-1 and TRBJ1-1; TRBD1 is a possible D gene (5 bases). V lost 1 base to trimming and J lost 1 base, with 10 bases between them. This CDR3 comprises 15 residues. The germline V gene encodes CDR1 MNHNS and CDR2 SASEGT. The CDR3 reads CASSEGAGKNTEAFF. DNA for the CDR3: TGTGCCAGCAGTGAAGGGGCAGGGAAGAACACTGAAGCTTTCTTT.

The V and J genes are TRBV20-1 and TRBJ1-5; no reliable D call. This CDR3 has 14 residues. The germline gives CDR1 DFQATT, CDR2 SNEGSKA (reference sequence). Between the trimmed V and J ends, which lost 0 bases and 2 bases, there was a span of 8 bases. DNA for the CDR3: TGCAGTGCTAGAGATTCAAGGGGCAATCAGCCCCAGCATTTT. Residues: CSARDSRGNQPQHF.

J is TRBJ1-1 and V is TRBV10-3, with TRBD1 identical over 8 bases. V shed 4 bases, J shed 2 bases, and the junction held 9 bases outside the gene matches. CDR1 and CDR2 (germline): ENHRY, SYGVKD. The CDR3 contains 16 residues. CDR3 in DNA: TGTGCCATCAGTGCCCGGCCGGGACAGGCTAACACTGAAGCTTTCTTT. This translates into CAISARPGQANTEAFF.

This clonotype was seen a handful of times. The chain uses TRBV6-1 and TRBJ1-1, with a possible D match to TRBD1 (5 bases). The germline CDR1 and CDR2 sequences are MNHNS and SASEGT. CDR3 size: 12 residues. V was trimmed by 6 bases and J by 1 base, leaving 6 bases between them. The CDR3 nucleotides read TGTGCCAGCAGAACAGGGAACACTGAAGCTTTCTTT. Protein sequence: CASRTGNTEAFF.

This clonotype has more than one count but fewer than ten. The chain is built from TRBV4-1 and TRBJ1-2; 10 bases line up with TRBD1. This CDR3 spans 17 amino acids. J lost 5 bases, V lost 4 bases, and 13 bases had no gene match. In germline, CDR1 is MGHRA, CDR2 YSYEKL. This CDR3 is CASSPGGRDRGLYGYTF. In DNA, the CDR3 is TGCGCCAGCAGCCCTGGTGGTCGGGACAGGGGTTTATATGGCTACACCTTC.

This chain links TRBV7-3 with TRBJ2-1; 8 positions agree with TRBD2. V dropped 4 bases and J dropped 9; count of bases not matched to a gene: 14. This CDR3 spans 16 amino acids. Germline values: CDR1 SGHTA, CDR2 FQGTGA. For the CDR3, the DNA is TGTGCCAGCAGCTCCACGGCCGCGGGGGGCGCCGGTGAGCAGTTCTTC. Protein: CASSSTAAGGAGEQFF.

The J gene is TRBJ2-3, the V gene TRBV7-9; 9 bases match TRBD1. V was clipped by 6 bases and J by 2 bases; unmatched bases: 6. The germline V gene encodes CDR1 SEHNR and CDR2 FQNEAQ (reference sequence). The CDR3 is made up of 15 amino acids. The CDR3 nucleotides read TGTGCCAGCAGTCCACAGGGGGCGCCCACAGATACGCAGTATTTT. Translation: CASSPQGAPTDTQYF. Together with reference TRBV7-9 and TRBJ2-3, the CDR3 gives the full variable domain: DTGVSQNPRHKITKRGQNVTFRCDPISEHNRLYWYRQTLGQGPEFLTYFQNEAQLEKSRLLSDRFSAERPKGSFSTLEIQRTEQGDSAMYLCASSPQGAPTDTQYFGPGTRLTVL.

The rearrangement links TRBV7-3 to TRBJ2-3, with 7 bases fitting TRBD2. The CDR3 is 15 residues long. Germline V CDR1 and CDR2: SGHTA, FQGTGA. The J segment lost 0 bases and the V segment lost 5 bases, leaving 5 bases of the junction unmatched. The chain's CDR3 is CASSAMRGSTDTQYF. The CDR3 nucleotides read TGTGCCAGCAGCGCAATGCGGGGGAGCACAGATACGCAGTATTTT.

The table lists this clonotype with a few counts. The J gene is TRBJ1-6, the V gene TRBV25-1; D is ambiguous. Germline V gene lookup returns CDR1 MGHDK and CDR2 SYGVNS. V was clipped by 0 bases and J by 0 bases, with 9 bases between them. CDR3 length: 17 residues. In nucleotides, the CDR3 is TGTGCCAGCAGTGAATATATGGAGAGCTCCTATAATTCACCCCTCCACTTT. This codes for CASSEYMESSYNSPLHF.

This chain links TRBV27 with TRBJ2-5; no firm D call. This CDR3 is 13 amino acids long. V lost 5 bases and J 1 base, leaving 8 bases between the germline ends. Germline CDR1 and CDR2: MNHEY and SMNVEV (reference sequence). The CDR3 loop is CASSVLGQETQYF. For the CDR3, the DNA is TGTGCCAGCAGTGTCCTGGGCCAAGAGACCCAGTACTTC.

By sample fraction, this clonotype is medium-sized. The chain couples TRBV20-1 to TRBJ1-2; the D is unclear. This CDR3 region has 13 residues. Germline values: CDR1 DFQATT, CDR2 SNEGSKA (reference sequence). V lost 5 bases to trimming and J lost 8 bases, with 18 bases between them. CDR3 in amino acids: CSAGHREMRGYTF. The CDR3 region has the DNA TGCAGTGCTGGCCATAGGGAAATGAGGGGCTACACCTTC.

The chain has TRBV6-5 and TRBJ1-4, with D unclear. V lost 2 bases and J 8 bases, leaving 9 bases between the germline ends. The CDR3 totals 13 residues. The germline gives CDR1 MNHEY, CDR2 SVGAGI. The CDR3 region is CASSYTIGEKLFF. The CDR3 DNA sequence: TGTGCCAGCAGTTACACCATAGGGGAAAAACTGTTTTTT.

The chain carries TRBV19 and TRBJ2-2; D is possibly TRBD1 (6 bases). V shed 6 bases and J shed 6 bases, with 23 bases lying between them. This CDR3 spans 17 amino acids. Germline V gene sequence: CDR1 LNHDA, CDR2 SQIVND (reference sequence). CDR3 sequence (DNA): TGTGCCAGTAGCAGCCTAGACAGGATTATACAATCCGGGGAGCTGTTTTTT. This encodes CASSSLDRIIQSGELFF. The full variable domain, completed using reference TRBV19 and TRBJ2-2, is DGGITQSPKYLFRKEGQNVTLSCEQNLNHDAMYWYRQDPGQGLRLIYYSQIVNDFQKGDIAEGYSVSREKKESFPLTVTSAQKNPTAFYLCASSSLDRIIQSGELFFGEGSRLTVL.

V usage is TRBV5-1 and J usage is TRBJ1-5; tentatively, D is TRBD1 (6 bases). V lost 0 bases, J lost 7 bases, and 11 bases lay in between. In germline, CDR1 is SGHRS, CDR2 YFSETQ. This CDR3 contains 14 residues. In nucleotides, the CDR3 is TGCGCCAGCAGCTTGGAGGGGGACGCGCAGCCCCAGCATTTT. Amino acids: CASSLEGDAQPQHF.

In the case of this clonotype: One junction end disagrees with the germline gene, perhaps due to a read error. The rearrangement links TRBV7-9 to TRBJ2-6, with a weak D call TRBD1 (5 bases). Germline V lookup: CDR1 SEHNR, CDR2 FQNEAQ (reference sequence). There are 18 residues in the CDR3. Here the CDR3 reads CASSLIDSNPTGANVLTF. The CDR3 bases are TGCGCCAGCAGCTTGATTGACAGCAACCCTACTGGGGCCAACGTCCTGACTTTC.